This TCR beta chain was identified in a study of molecular identifiers for immune sequencing clone quantification. Whole-study findings and limits: The share of molecules held by clones above 20 RNA copies was over 98% in effector cells and under 1% in naive cells.

TCRdb reprocessed the PCR reads via MiXCR and lists one record per CDR3 protein. The sample has around 65,000 distinct CDR3 sequences; less than 20% are singletons. In regard to this clonotype: No antigen is known for it.

The CDR3 spans 15 residues. CDR1 and CDR2 (germline): SGHTS, YDEGEE. J was trimmed by 5 bases and V by 4 bases; bases with no gene match: 9. The source of this sequence is a human donor in good health. Some libraries in this study had Jurkat cell RNA spiked in. The chain carries TRBV5-8 and TRBJ1-1, with TRBD1 matching 9 bases. Sequenced material: naive CD8+ T cells from blood, with Jurkat cell RNA spiked in. Sample subset: FACS-sorted CD8+CD4-CCR7+CD45RA+ naive T cells. Here the CDR3 DNA reads TGTGCCAGCAGCCACAGGACAGGGGCGAGGACTGAAGCTTTCTTT. Translation: CASSHRTGARTEAFF.